The 6 T cell receptor beta chains below come from one sample, sequenced in a study of Ad26.COV2.S vaccination and SARS-CoV-2 variants. The method was immunoSEQ multiplex PCR; TCRdb's version includes in-frame clones alone and lacks a portion of them. There are approximately 400,000 clones in the sample; 70% to 90% occur only once, and 2.5% to 3.5% lies in the top ten. Treatment given: around 19 received Ad26.COV2.S at low or high dose, single or two shots; several received placebo; per-sample allocation not given. Collection of samples fell on day 63 after the first vaccine or placebo injection. Sequenced here: peripheral blood, sampled in a trial of Ad26.COV2.S vaccine versus placebo. Every receptor here comes from a person between 18 and 65 years old who received the Ad26.COV2.S COVID-19 vaccine or a placebo.

The CDR3 protein is CSAAGGGGYTF. As DNA, the CDR3 is TGCAGTGCAGCAGGGGGCGGGGGCTACACCTTC. The chain recombines TRBV20-1 with TRBJ1-2; 8 bases fit TRBD1. Losses at the gene ends were 6 bases for V and 8 bases for J; bases not matched to a gene: 5. The CDR3 consists of 11 residues. From germline, CDR1 is DFQATT and CDR2 SNEGSKA (reference sequence).

The chain recombines TRBV20-1 with TRBJ1-4, with TRBD1 as a possible D gene (5 bases). The V end lost 3 bases, the J end lost 5 bases, and 13 bases lay between the germline ends. CDR3 length: 14 residues. Germline V CDR1 and CDR2: DFQATT, SNEGSKA (reference sequence). CDR3 sequence (DNA): TGCAGTGCTAGTATAGGGACTGTCAATGAAAAACTGTTTTTT. Its translation is CSASIGTVNEKLFF.

V is TRBV7-9 and J is TRBJ2-2, with TRBD1 as a possible D gene (6 bases). Germline assignment: CDR1 SEHNR and CDR2 FQNEAQ (reference sequence). V lost 5 bases, J lost 1 base, and 14 bases lay in between. There are 16 residues in the CDR3. The CDR3 protein is CASSPPSTGNTGELFF. CDR3 nucleotide sequence: TGTGCCAGCAGCCCCCCTTCGACAGGGAACACCGGGGAGCTGTTTTTT.

Points on this clone: This sample includes further DNA sequences coding for the same CDR3. The chain couples TRBV5-1 to TRBJ1-2; D remains unclear. The germline V gene has CDR1 SGHRS and CDR2 YFSETQ. The CDR3 totals 14 residues. V lost 4 bases and J 0 bases, leaving 10 bases between the germline ends. The chain's CDR3 is CASSPGTANYGYTF. CDR3 sequence (DNA): TGCGCCAGCAGCCCCGGCACAGCTAACTATGGCTACACCTTC.

The chain is built from TRBV7-9 and TRBJ2-7; tentatively, D is TRBD2 (6 bases). CDR1 SEHNR and CDR2 FQNEAQ come from the germline V gene (reference sequence). Trimming took 1 base from V and 3 from J, leaving 13 bases between them. CDR3 length: 15 residues. The CDR3 protein is CASSLVSGGNYEQYF. For the CDR3, the DNA is TGTGCCAGCAGCTTAGTATCCGGGGGAAACTACGAGCAGTACTTC.

The rearrangement joins TRBV20-1 to TRBJ2-2; the D gene is possibly TRBD1 (5 bases). Germline V gives CDR1 DFQATT, CDR2 SNEGSKA (reference sequence). V shed 4 bases and J shed 6 bases, with 6 bases lying between them. The CDR3 is made up of 11 amino acids. The chain's CDR3 is CSATGSGELFF. CDR3 bases: TGCAGTGCTACAGGGTCCGGGGAGCTGTTTTTT.